This TCR beta chain was identified in a study of T cell responses to AZD1222 COVID-19 vaccine. Study-wide background: It was second doses at about 4 or about 12 weeks that were pooled.

Trimming took 1 base from V and 7 from J; bases not matched to a gene: 10. This CDR3 comprises 16 residues. Germline lookup yields CDR1 LGHDT and CDR2 YNNKEL (reference sequence). Sequencing used immunoSEQ multiplex PCR; TCRdb keeps in-frame clones, though not all of them. The sample shows more than 50,000 clones, about 90% of them seen only once. Points from the study as a whole: The donor group comprised mostly white British people and more females; the analysis possibly underestimated clonal diversity.

This clone was found once. What it recognizes is unknown. V usage is TRBV3-1 (or the pseudogene TRBV3-2) and J usage is TRBJ2-1; 7 bases match TRBD2. The receptor was isolated from an adult in good health. The source material was peripheral blood, sampled on day 0 of AZD1222 vaccination. The CDR3 DNA sequence: TGTGCCAGCAGCCAAGCATGGGGGACGGGAGGTAATGAGCAGTTCTTC. Amino acids: CASSQAWGTGGNEQFF.